These 2 T cell receptor beta chains originate from one sample sequenced in a study of esophageal squamous cell carcinoma under preoperative chemotherapy. TCRdb reprocessed the PCR reads via MiXCR and lists one record per CDR3 protein. Among roughly 9,300 distinct CDR3 sequences listed, about 52% were seen once. As for time point: after preoperative PTX-NDP chemotherapy. The specimen was collected from a patient given preoperative chemotherapy. These receptors came from a human donor with esophageal squamous cell carcinoma. The donor label of this sample is uncertain.

The V and J genes are TRBV6-1 and TRBJ2-5, with 7 nucleotides matching TRBD2. The J call is in doubt because the DNA end fits TRBJ2-1 better. The V gene's germline CDR1 is MNHNS and CDR2 SASEGT. The CDR3 length is 15 residues. The CDR3 DNA is TGTGCCAGCAGTGAAGCGTGGGCGGGAGCCAATGAGCAGTTCTTC. It translates to CASSEAWAGANEQFF.

The chain recombines TRBV6-5 with TRBJ2-3; 15 bases match TRBD2. The trim removed 2 bases at V and 5 bases at J, leaving 5 bases unmatched. This CDR3 contains 17 residues. Germline values: CDR1 MNHEY, CDR2 SVGAGI. Here the CDR3 reads CASSYRTSGRAQDTQYF. CDR3 bases: TGTGCCAGCAGTTACAGGACTAGCGGGAGGGCCCAAGATACGCAGTATTTT.